These 25 T cell receptor beta chains were all obtained from the same sample, sequenced in a study of CD8+ T cells in alopecia areata. The treatment was: oral pan-JAK inhibitor, 5-10 mg twice daily. RNA, once extracted, was reverse transcribed into cDNA for use as the sequencing template. The data were produced by immunoSEQ multiplex PCR, yet TCRdb's version contains in-frame clones alone and is incomplete. The sample consists of roughly 100,000 clones, roughly 64% of them appearing once. The sequenced sample was CD8+ T cells sorted from blood, obtained at week 4, from a patient treated with tofacitinib. The source is a human donor with alopecia areata.

The chain combines TRBV2 with TRBJ2-1; no reliable D call. Germline V gives CDR1 SNHLY, CDR2 FYNNEI. Trimming stripped 4 bases from V and 7 bases from J, with 11 bases between. The CDR3 length is 13 residues. This CDR3 reads CASSGLAGNEQFF. CDR3 nucleotide sequence: TGTGCCAGCAGTGGACTCGCCGGAAATGAGCAGTTCTTC.

V is TRBV5-1 and J is TRBJ2-7, with D perhaps TRBD1 or TRBD2 (6 bases each). Germline-derived CDR1 and CDR2 are SGHRS and YFSETQ. This CDR3 region has 13 residues. V lost 2 bases and J lost 4, with 10 bases in between. In DNA form, the CDR3 reads TGCGCCAGCAGCTTCGGGGGCTCTTACGAGCAGTACTTC. It specifies CASSFGGSYEQYF.

The chain is built from TRBV4-3 and TRBJ2-3, with D perhaps matching TRBD1 (6 bases). The V gene lost 0 bases and the J gene lost 6 bases, with 10 bases spanning the gap. This CDR3 comprises 14 residues. Germline V gene lookup returns CDR1 LGHNA and CDR2 YSLEER. For the CDR3, the DNA is TGCGCCAGCAGCCAAGAACGGACAGCCGATACGCAGTATTTT. It is translated as CASSQERTADTQYF.

The V gene is TRBV19, the J gene TRBJ2-1; the match to TRBD2 covers 7 bases. Germline V gene sequence: CDR1 LNHDA, CDR2 SQIVND (reference sequence). This CDR3 is built from 18 residues. The V segment lost 6 bases and the J segment 3 bases; nucleotides outside the gene matches: 17. This chain's CDR3 is CASSPSLAEGGFYNEQFF. The CDR3 nucleotides are TGTGCCAGTAGCCCCAGCCTAGCGGAAGGCGGGTTCTACAATGAGCAGTTCTTC.

V is TRBV5-1 and J is TRBJ2-7; TRBD1 matches at 7 bases. The ends lost 2 bases at V and 4 bases at J; junction bases unmatched: 6. CDR1 and CDR2 from the germline V gene are SGHRS and YFSETQ. The CDR3 is 14 amino acids. The CDR3 region has the DNA TGCGCCAGCAGCTTAGAAGGGGGCTTGTACGAGCAGTACTTC. Translating gives CASSLEGGLYEQYF.

This chain links TRBV15 with TRBJ1-2, with D uncertain. Trimming stripped 0 bases from V and 6 bases from J, with 20 bases between. The CDR3 spans 17 residues. Germline values: CDR1 LNHNV, CDR2 YYDKDF (reference sequence). The CDR3 coding sequence is TGTGCCACCAGCAGAGATCGTGGAATGATAGAAATCCATGGCTACACCTTC. Amino acids: CATSRDRGMIEIHGYTF. Based on the CDR3 plus reference TRBV15 and TRBJ1-2, the full variable domain is DAMVIQNPRYQVTQFGKPVTLSCSQTLNHNVMYWYQQKSSQAPKLLFHYYDKDFNNEADTPDNFQSRRPNTSFCFLDIRSPGLGDTAMYLCATSRDRGMIEIHGYTFGSGTRLTVV.

The chain joins TRBV5-6 to TRBJ1-2; D is unclear. Germline V gene sequence: CDR1 SGHDT, CDR2 YYEEEE. The CDR3 contains 13 residues. V was cut by 7 bases and J by 0 bases, with 10 bases left in between. CDR3 DNA sequence: TGTGCCAGCTCCGTAGGATCTAACTATGGCTACACCTTC. It translates to CASSVGSNYGYTF.

The J gene is TRBJ2-7, the V gene TRBV7-2; 13 bases are shared with TRBD2. The CDR3 extends over 19 amino acids. Germline V gene lookup returns CDR1 SGHTA and CDR2 FQGNSA. V shed 5 bases, J shed 1 base, and the junction held 14 bases outside the gene matches. CDR3 residues: CASSENVRTSGSVSYEQYF. In DNA form, the CDR3 reads TGTGCCAGCAGCGAGAACGTTCGGACTAGCGGGAGTGTGTCCTACGAGCAGTACTTC. Full variable domain (remainder filled in from reference TRBV7-2 and TRBJ2-7): GAGVSQSPSNKVTEKGKDVELRCDPISGHTALYWYRQSLGQGLEFLIYFQGNSAPDKSGLPSDRFSAERTGGSVSTLTIQRTQQEDSAVYLCASSENVRTSGSVSYEQYFGPGTRLTVT.

The V gene is TRBV9, the J gene TRBJ2-2; D not certain. V dropped 2 bases and J dropped 2 bases, with 7 bases sitting between them. This CDR3 region has 14 residues. The V gene's germline CDR1 is SGDLS and CDR2 YYNGEE. The CDR3 nucleotides are TGTGCCAGCAGCGTCGGCGGCAACACCGGGGAGCTGTTTTTT. Translated, it gives CASSVGGNTGELFF.

This chain uses TRBV27 with TRBJ2-7; 10 nucleotides agree with TRBD1. V dropped 3 bases and J dropped 6; count of bases not matched to a gene: 11. The CDR3 contains 16 residues. Germline V gene lookup returns CDR1 MNHEY and CDR2 SMNVEV (reference sequence). The CDR3 protein is CASSFNIGTGVGEQYF. CDR3 in DNA: TGTGCCAGCAGTTTTAACATCGGGACAGGGGTTGGCGAGCAGTACTTC.

This clone was seen a single time. The chain combines TRBV5-1 with TRBJ2-1; 12 positions agree with TRBD2. The junction had 6 bases not matched to a gene; V was cut back by 4 bases and J by 4 bases. This CDR3 comprises 16 residues. In germline, CDR1 is SGHRS, CDR2 YFSETQ. The CDR3 nucleotides are TGCGCCAGCAGCCTGGGACTAGCGGGTGCGTACAATGAGCAGTTCTTC. It specifies CASSLGLAGAYNEQFF.

This sequence joins TRBV27 and TRBJ2-3; D gene ambiguous. This CDR3 region has 9 residues. Germline CDR1 is MNHEY and CDR2 is SMNVEV (reference sequence). Trimming took off 3 bases at V and 10 bases at J, with 2 bases between the two ends. The CDR3 DNA follows: TGTGCCAGCAGTTTCCCGCAGTATTTT. As protein: CASSFPQYF.

The V call is TRBV15, the J call TRBJ1-2; no clear D gene. V lost 0 bases and J lost 7, with 3 bases in between. The CDR3 totals 11 residues. Looked up from germline, CDR1 is LNHNV and CDR2 is YYDKDF (reference sequence). The CDR3: CATSRDGGYTF. DNA of the CDR3: TGTGCCACCAGCAGAGACGGTGGCTACACCTTC.

The gene calls are TRBV5-1 and TRBJ2-2; the D gene is possibly TRBD2 (5 bases). This CDR3 comprises 15 residues. Trimming took off 0 bases at V and 0 bases at J, with 6 bases between the two ends. CDR1 and CDR2 (germline): SGHRS, YFSETQ. The CDR3 bases are TGCGCCAGCAGCTTGGTGGGAGCGAACACCGGGGAGCTGTTTTTT. Its protein product is CASSLVGANTGELFF.

This clone was seen a handful of times. The V gene is TRBV7-2, the J gene TRBJ1-4; no reliable D call. V lost 5 bases and J 7 bases, leaving 20 bases between the germline ends. This CDR3 is 16 amino acids long. Germline V CDR1 and CDR2: SGHTA, FQGNSA. For the CDR3, the DNA is TGTGCCAGCAGCCCAAATTGGGCTCTCTTGGGTGAAAAACTGTTTTTT. It translates to CASSPNWALLGEKLFF.

The chain links TRBV27 to TRBJ2-7; weak D call: TRBD1 (6 bases). The ends were cut back, 5 bases at V and 3 bases at J, with 11 bases in the middle. The V gene's germline CDR1 is MNHEY and CDR2 SMNVEV (reference sequence). The CDR3 is 13 amino acids. The CDR3 loop is CASSIDRSYEQYF. Written as DNA, the CDR3 is TGTGCCAGCAGTATTGACAGGAGCTACGAGCAGTACTTC.

The chain has TRBV15 and TRBJ2-1, with 8 bases fitting TRBD2. V lost 4 bases to trimming and J lost 4 bases; unmatched junction nucleotides: 3. The CDR3 length is 14 residues. The germline V gene encodes CDR1 LNHNV and CDR2 YYDKDF (reference sequence). Here the CDR3 reads CATSTASGYNEQFF. CDR3 sequence (DNA): TGTGCCACCAGCACGGCTAGCGGGTACAATGAGCAGTTCTTC. Full variable domain (remainder filled in from reference TRBV15 and TRBJ2-1): DAMVIQNPRYQVTQFGKPVTLSCSQTLNHNVMYWYQQKSSQAPKLLFHYYDKDFNNEADTPDNFQSRRPNTSFCFLDIRSPGLGDTAMYLCATSTASGYNEQFFGPGTRLTVL.

The table lists this clone with a few counts. The chain employs TRBV6-5 and TRBJ2-1; D could derive from TRBD1 or TRBD2 (5 bases each). Per the germline V gene, CDR1 is MNHEY and CDR2 is SVGAGI. This CDR3 spans 16 amino acids. Trimming removed 4 bases from V and 3 bases from J, with 16 bases in between. CDR3 sequence: CASSSLEGPVYNEQFF. For the CDR3, the DNA is TGTGCCAGCAGTTCGCTCGAGGGACCGGTCTACAATGAGCAGTTCTTC.

The rearrangement links TRBV7-9 to TRBJ1-2; 10 positions match TRBD1. CDR1 is SEHNR and CDR2 is FQNEAQ in the germline V gene (reference sequence). This CDR3 has 16 residues. V was clipped by 5 bases and J by 4 bases; unmatched bases: 10. The CDR3 DNA reads as TGTGCCAGCAGCCATGCCGGGACAGGGGCGGGCTATGGCTACACCTTC. It encodes CASSHAGTGAGYGYTF.

The rearrangement links TRBV5-1 to TRBJ2-7, with D perhaps given as TRBD1 or TRBD2 (6 bases each). Looked up from germline, CDR1 is SGHRS and CDR2 is YFSETQ. Trimming pared 0 bases from V and 6 bases from J, leaving 16 bases between. The CDR3 is 15 residues long. This chain's CDR3 is CASSLDGGGTLEQYF. As DNA, the CDR3 is TGCGCCAGCAGCTTGGACGGCGGAGGGACACTCGAGCAGTACTTC.

The V call is TRBV4-1, the J call TRBJ2-7, with 14 positions matching TRBD2. The CDR3 covers 18 residues. CDR1 is MGHRA, CDR2 YSYEKL, per germline. V gave up 0 bases and J gave up 3 bases; unmatched junction bases: 7. The CDR3: CASSQEGHGTSGSYEQYF. The DNA of the CDR3 is TGCGCCAGCAGCCAAGAGGGACACGGGACTAGCGGGAGCTACGAGCAGTACTTC.

The rearrangement links TRBV13 to TRBJ1-1; D unclear. V dropped 0 bases and J dropped 8 bases, with 10 bases sitting between them. CDR3 length equals 13 residues. Germline CDR1 reads PRHDT; CDR2 reads FYEKMQ (reference sequence). The CDR3 is CASSLGAVTEAFF. The CDR3 DNA is TGTGCCAGCAGCTTAGGGGCGGTGACCGAAGCTTTCTTT.

This chain joins TRBV4-1 and TRBJ2-2, with no clear D. V was trimmed by 0 bases and J by 6 bases, leaving 11 bases between them. The V gene's germline CDR1 is MGHRA and CDR2 YSYEKL. The CDR3 extends over 15 amino acids. The CDR3 reads CASSQDLVGPGELFF. In DNA form, the CDR3 reads TGCGCCAGCAGCCAAGATCTCGTTGGGCCCGGGGAGCTGTTTTTT.

This clone was observed a few times. The chain combines TRBV30 with TRBJ2-1, with TRBD2 as a possible D gene (5 bases). Deletions cut 3 bases from V and 1 base from J, with 10 bases between. This CDR3 is built from 14 residues. Germline V gives CDR1 GTSNPN, CDR2 SVGIG (reference sequence). The CDR3 here is CAWRRGGSYNEQFF. CDR3 in DNA: TGTGCCTGGAGAAGAGGAGGTTCCTACAATGAGCAGTTCTTC.

The V gene is TRBV28, the J gene TRBJ2-2; TRBD2 might be the D (5 bases). Between the trimmed V and J ends, which lost 6 bases and 0 bases, there was a span of 14 bases. The germline V gene encodes CDR1 MDHEN and CDR2 SYDVKM. The CDR3 sequence is 16 residues long. For the CDR3, the DNA is TGTGCCAGCAGAGTAGCGAGGCAGGCGAACACCGGGGAGCTGTTTTTT. It translates to CASRVARQANTGELFF.